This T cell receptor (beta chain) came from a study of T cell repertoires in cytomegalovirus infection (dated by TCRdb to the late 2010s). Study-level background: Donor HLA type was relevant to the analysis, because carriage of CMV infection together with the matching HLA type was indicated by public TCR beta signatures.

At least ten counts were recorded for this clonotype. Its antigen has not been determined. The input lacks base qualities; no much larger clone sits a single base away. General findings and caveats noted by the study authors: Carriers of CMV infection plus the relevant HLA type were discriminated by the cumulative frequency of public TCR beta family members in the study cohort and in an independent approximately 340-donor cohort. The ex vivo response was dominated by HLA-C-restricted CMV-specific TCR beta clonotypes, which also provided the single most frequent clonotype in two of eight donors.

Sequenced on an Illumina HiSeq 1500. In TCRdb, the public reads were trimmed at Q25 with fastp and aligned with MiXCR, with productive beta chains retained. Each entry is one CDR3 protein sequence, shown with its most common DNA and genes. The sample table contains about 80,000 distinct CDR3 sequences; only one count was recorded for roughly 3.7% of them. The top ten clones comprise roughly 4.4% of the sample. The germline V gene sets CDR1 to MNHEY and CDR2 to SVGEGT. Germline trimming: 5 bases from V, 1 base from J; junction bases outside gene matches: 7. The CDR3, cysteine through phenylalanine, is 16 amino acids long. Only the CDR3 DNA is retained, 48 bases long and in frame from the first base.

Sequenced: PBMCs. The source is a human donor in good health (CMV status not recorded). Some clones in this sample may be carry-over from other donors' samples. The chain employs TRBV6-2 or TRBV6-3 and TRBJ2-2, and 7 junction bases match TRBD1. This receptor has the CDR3 CASSKSTGLNTGELFF. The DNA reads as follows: TGTGCCAGCAGTAAATCGACAGGGTTGAACACCGGGGAGCTGTTTTTT.